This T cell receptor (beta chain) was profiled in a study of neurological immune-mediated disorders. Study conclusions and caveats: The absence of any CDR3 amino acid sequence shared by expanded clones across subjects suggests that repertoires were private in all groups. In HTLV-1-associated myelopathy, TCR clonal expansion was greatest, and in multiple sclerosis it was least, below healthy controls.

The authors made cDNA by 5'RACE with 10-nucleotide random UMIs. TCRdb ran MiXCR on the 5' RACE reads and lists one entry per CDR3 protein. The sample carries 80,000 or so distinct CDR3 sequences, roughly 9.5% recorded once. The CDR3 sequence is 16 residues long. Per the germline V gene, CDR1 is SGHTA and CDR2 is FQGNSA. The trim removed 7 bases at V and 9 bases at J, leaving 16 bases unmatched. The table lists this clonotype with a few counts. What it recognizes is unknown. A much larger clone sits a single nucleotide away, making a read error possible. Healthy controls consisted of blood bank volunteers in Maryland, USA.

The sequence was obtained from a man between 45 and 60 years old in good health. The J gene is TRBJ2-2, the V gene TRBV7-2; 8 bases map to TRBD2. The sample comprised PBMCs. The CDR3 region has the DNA TGTGCCAGCACCAAAGAGGGGACTAGGGGAACCCGGGAGCTGTTTTTT. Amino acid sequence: CASTKEGTRGTRELFF.